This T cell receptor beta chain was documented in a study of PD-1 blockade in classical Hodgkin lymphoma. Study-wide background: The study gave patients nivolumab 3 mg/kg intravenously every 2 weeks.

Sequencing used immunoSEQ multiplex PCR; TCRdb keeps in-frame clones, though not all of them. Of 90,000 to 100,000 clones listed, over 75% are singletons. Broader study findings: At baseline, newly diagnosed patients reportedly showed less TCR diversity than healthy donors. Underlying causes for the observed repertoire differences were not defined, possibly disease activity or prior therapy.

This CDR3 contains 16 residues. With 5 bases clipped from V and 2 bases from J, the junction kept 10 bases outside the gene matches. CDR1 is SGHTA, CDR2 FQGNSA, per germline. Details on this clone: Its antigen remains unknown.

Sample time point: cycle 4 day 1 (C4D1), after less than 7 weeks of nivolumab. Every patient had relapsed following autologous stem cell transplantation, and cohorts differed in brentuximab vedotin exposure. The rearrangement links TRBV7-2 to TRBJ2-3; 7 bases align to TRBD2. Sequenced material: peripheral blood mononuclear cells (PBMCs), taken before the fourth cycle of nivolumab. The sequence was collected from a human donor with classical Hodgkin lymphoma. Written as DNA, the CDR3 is TGTGCCAGCAGCAGAGAGTGGGGGGGGAACACAGATACGCAGTATTTT. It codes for CASSREWGGNTDTQYF.